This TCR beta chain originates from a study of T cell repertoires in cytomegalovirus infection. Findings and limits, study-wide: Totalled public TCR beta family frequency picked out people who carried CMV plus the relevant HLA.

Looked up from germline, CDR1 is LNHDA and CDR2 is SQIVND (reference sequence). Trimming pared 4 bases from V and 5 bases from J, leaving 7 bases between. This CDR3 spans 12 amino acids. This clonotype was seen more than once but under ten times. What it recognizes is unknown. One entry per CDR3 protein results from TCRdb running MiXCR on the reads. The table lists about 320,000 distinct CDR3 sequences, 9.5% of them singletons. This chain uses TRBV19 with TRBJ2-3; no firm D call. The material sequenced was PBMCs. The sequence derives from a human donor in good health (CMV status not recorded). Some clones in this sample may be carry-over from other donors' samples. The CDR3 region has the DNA TGTGCCAGTAGTACCTCTGGAGATACGCAGTATTTT. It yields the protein CASSTSGDTQYF.